These 14 T cell receptor beta chains were all obtained from the same sample, sequenced in a study of CD8 T cells in Susac syndrome. With random hexamers, reverse transcription was performed on roughly 0.5 to 1 ug of RNA. MiXCR was run by TCRdb on the immunoSEQ multiplex PCR reads, yielding one entry per CDR3 protein. The repertoire holds roughly 400,000 distinct CDR3 sequences, with 75% to 90% as singletons. Sequenced sample: CD8+ T cells from PBMCs. Receptors originate from a human donor with multiple sclerosis.

This chain uses TRBV4-1 with TRBJ2-7, with 7 bases identical to TRBD1. Germline CDR1 is MGHRA and CDR2 is YSYEKL. There are 15 residues in the CDR3. V lost 5 bases, J lost 7 bases, and 14 bases stayed unmatched. In DNA, the CDR3 is TGCGCCAGCAGCAACGCCGGGACAGAAACGGGGGAGCAGTACTTC. This encodes CASSNAGTETGEQYF.

The rearrangement joins TRBV2 to TRBJ2-6, with D unresolved. The CDR3 length is 15 residues. CDR1 and CDR2 (germline): SNHLY, FYNNEI. V was clipped by 2 bases and J by 0 bases, with 5 bases between them. The CDR3 is CASSEFTSGANVLTF. CDR3 in DNA: TGTGCCAGCAGTGAATTTACCTCTGGGGCCAACGTCCTGACTTTC.

The chain couples TRBV30 to TRBJ2-2; D gene unclear. Looked up from germline, CDR1 is GTSNPN and CDR2 is SVGIG (reference sequence). Trimming stripped 3 bases from V and 5 bases from J, with 13 bases between. CDR3 size: 14 residues. CDR3 residues: CAWSHVQWTGELFF. The CDR3 bases are TGTGCCTGGAGCCACGTTCAATGGACCGGGGAGCTGTTTTTT.

The rearrangement links TRBV5-4 to TRBJ1-5, with 7 bases that match TRBD1. The germline V gene encodes CDR1 SGHNT and CDR2 YYREEE (reference sequence). The CDR3 extends over 13 amino acids. V lost 4 bases to trimming and J lost 6 bases; unmatched junction nucleotides: 4. This chain's CDR3 is CASSLQGSQPQHF. The CDR3 nucleotides read TGTGCCAGCAGCCTACAGGGGAGTCAGCCCCAGCATTTT. The whole variable domain, remainder taken from reference TRBV5-4 and TRBJ1-5, is ETGVTQSPTHLIKTRGQQVTLRCSSQSGHNTVSWYQQALGQGPQFIFQYYREEENGRGNFPPRFSGLQFPNYSSELNVNALELDDSALYLCASSLQGSQPQHFGDGTRLSIL.

V gene TRBV10-3 combines with J gene TRBJ2-1; 10 bases are a match to TRBD1. The germline V gene encodes CDR1 ENHRY and CDR2 SYGVKD. This CDR3 region has 18 residues. Trimming at V came to 6 bases and at J to 2 bases, leaving 13 bases not matched to a gene. The CDR3 DNA reads as TGTGCCATCAGAAAGGGGACAGGGGTCCAATTCACCTACAATGAGCAGTTCTTC. Its protein is CAIRKGTGVQFTYNEQFF.

This chain connects TRBV24-1 to TRBJ1-6; possible D gene TRBD1, 5 bases. The germline V gene has CDR1 KGHDR and CDR2 SFDVKD. CDR3 length: 17 amino acids. Trimming cost V 3 bases and J 3 bases, with 14 bases left between them. The CDR3 reads CATSDPPRVDYNSPLHF. CDR3 nucleotides: TGTGCCACCAGTGATCCCCCCAGGGTGGACTATAATTCACCCCTCCACTTT.

V is TRBV4-1 and J is TRBJ2-3, with no clear D. CDR1 and CDR2 from the germline V gene are MGHRA and YSYEKL. This CDR3 comprises 16 residues. V lost 1 base, J lost 0 bases, and 11 bases lay in between. CDR3 sequence reads: CASSQARVGSTDTQYF. CDR3 bases: TGCGCCAGCAGCCAAGCAAGGGTCGGGAGCACAGATACGCAGTATTTT.

This chain uses TRBV27 with TRBJ2-7; 10 nucleotides match TRBD1. CDR1 is MNHEY and CDR2 is SMNVEV in the germline V gene (reference sequence). This CDR3 spans 15 amino acids. With 5 bases clipped from V and 2 bases from J, the junction kept 6 bases outside the gene matches. The CDR3: CASSLTGQGPYEQYF. In nucleotides, the CDR3 is TGTGCCAGCAGTCTAACGGGACAGGGGCCCTACGAGCAGTACTTC.

V gene TRBV29-1 combines with J gene TRBJ1-2; a possible D gene is TRBD1 (5 bases). Germline CDR1 is SQVTM and CDR2 is ANQGSEA. CDR3 length: 12 residues. V lost 6 bases and J 7 bases, leaving 15 bases between the germline ends. CDR3 residues: CSVNQGVRGYTF. In DNA, the CDR3 is TGCAGCGTGAACCAGGGAGTACGTGGCTACACCTTC.

The V call is TRBV18, the J call TRBJ2-7; 8 bases map to TRBD1. In germline, CDR1 is KGHSH, CDR2 LQKENI. The CDR3 spans 13 residues. The junction had 3 bases not matched to a gene; V was cut back by 3 bases and J by 5 bases. For the CDR3, the DNA is TGTGCCAGCTCACCCTTGGACAGGGACGAGCAGTACTTC. Protein product: CASSPLDRDEQYF.

The rearrangement links TRBV27 to TRBJ1-2; possibly TRBD1 for D (5 bases). The CDR3 is made up of 14 amino acids. Germline V gene sequence: CDR1 MNHEY, CDR2 SMNVEV (reference sequence). V shed 3 bases and J shed 4 bases, with 12 bases lying between them. The CDR3 region is CASSLVGGGYGYTF. CDR3 nucleotides: TGTGCCAGCAGTTTGGTGGGGGGAGGCTATGGCTACACCTTC.

This chain links TRBV20-1 with TRBJ2-2, with D hard to call. V was cut by 3 bases and J by 1 base, with 9 bases left in between. Germline CDR1 DFQATT, CDR2 SNEGSKA (reference sequence). The CDR3 consists of 14 residues. CDR3 coding DNA: TGCAGTGCTAGTAGGCTGGTGAACACCGGGGAGCTGTTTTTT. Amino acid sequence: CSASRLVNTGELFF.

This chain connects TRBV5-1 to TRBJ2-7; maybe TRBD2 (6 bases). Germline lookup yields CDR1 SGHRS and CDR2 YFSETQ. Between the trimmed V and J ends, which lost 4 bases and 1 base, there was a span of 15 bases. CDR3 length equals 15 residues. Here the CDR3 DNA reads TGCGCCAGCAGCCCTGCTGGAGGAGGGTCCTACGAGCAGTACTTC. Encoded protein: CASSPAGGGSYEQYF.

The chain has TRBV30 and TRBJ1-2; no firm D call. Germline V CDR1 and CDR2: GTSNPN, SVGIG (reference sequence). The V end lost 0 bases, the J end lost 4 bases, and 9 bases lay between the germline ends. The CDR3 is made up of 13 amino acids. CDR3 residues: CAWSVSLFYGYTF. The DNA for the CDR3 is TGTGCCTGGAGTGTCTCGTTGTTCTATGGCTACACCTTC.